These 13 T cell receptor beta chains originate from one sample sequenced in a study of blood T cell repertoires in COVID-19. Measured with immunoSEQ multiplex PCR; TCRdb has only the in-frame clones, and not every one. The table has over 65,000 clones, around 87% seen once; the top ten hold roughly an eighth. The specimen sequenced was peripheral blood. The receptors stem from a human donor in a cohort sampled during active COVID-19.

This clone occurred a few times. This chain links TRBV2 with TRBJ1-1; D not resolved. CDR3 length: 11 residues. Germline V lookup: CDR1 SNHLY, CDR2 FYNNEI. V shed 7 bases and J shed 8 bases, with 11 bases lying between them. The CDR3 region is CASTGRSEAFF. The CDR3, as DNA: TGTGCCAGCACCGGGAGGTCAGAAGCTTTCTTT.

The chain combines TRBV18 with TRBJ2-2, with D perhaps matching TRBD1 (6 bases). The CDR3 extends over 14 amino acids. Germline V gene sequence: CDR1 KGHSH, CDR2 LQKENI. Trimming removed 5 bases at V and 4 bases at J, with 11 bases between. CDR3 in DNA: TGTGCCAGCTCATCTAGACAGGTCACCGGGGAGCTGTTTTTT. This gives the protein CASSSRQVTGELFF.

The chain combines TRBV19 with TRBJ2-2, with 7 bases aligning to TRBD1. The V gene end was trimmed by 3 bases and the J gene end by 7 bases; junction bases not matched to a gene: 11. CDR3 size: 16 residues. Germline assignment: CDR1 LNHDA and CDR2 SQIVND (reference sequence). The CDR3 reads CASSMTGSRLVGELFF. DNA of the CDR3: TGTGCCAGTAGTATGACAGGGTCCAGGTTGGTCGGGGAGCTGTTTTTT. Combining the CDR3 with reference TRBV19 and TRBJ2-2 gives the whole variable domain DGGITQSPKYLFRKEGQNVTLSCEQNLNHDAMYWYRQDPGQGLRLIYYSQIVNDFQKGDIAEGYSVSREKKESFPLTVTSAQKNPTAFYLCASSMTGSRLVGELFFGEGSRLTVL.

The chain is built from TRBV7-8 and TRBJ1-3, with 9 bases identical to TRBD1. Germline values: CDR1 SGHVS, CDR2 FQNEAQ. The CDR3 is 17 amino acids. Losses at the gene ends were 0 bases for V and 0 bases for J; bases not matched to a gene: 3. The CDR3 is CASSLAGTGISGNTIYF. The CDR3 DNA follows: TGTGCCAGCAGCTTAGCGGGGACAGGGATCTCTGGAAACACCATATATTTT.

The chain carries TRBV9 and TRBJ2-7, with 9 bases matching TRBD1. The CDR3 totals 15 residues. With 3 bases clipped from V and 0 bases from J, the junction kept 4 bases outside the gene matches. Germline V lookup: CDR1 SGDLS, CDR2 YYNGEE. CDR3 protein: CASSAGQGLSYEQYF. CDR3 coding DNA: TGTGCCAGCAGCGCGGGACAGGGCCTCTCCTACGAGCAGTACTTC.

This clone has just one count. The gene calls are TRBV6-5 and TRBJ1-6; 9 bases match TRBD1. Germline CDR1 is MNHEY and CDR2 is SVGAGI. The CDR3 spans 14 residues. J lost 10 bases, V lost 5 bases, and 6 bases had no gene match. This CDR3 reads CASSPGQGVSPLHF. The CDR3 DNA is TGTGCCAGCAGTCCGGGACAGGGCGTATCACCCCTCCACTTT.

The V gene is TRBV27, the J gene TRBJ2-7; D is perhaps TRBD2 (6 bases). There are 17 residues in the CDR3. Per germline, CDR1 MNHEY and CDR2 SMNVEV (reference sequence). Trimming took 8 bases from V and 2 from J, leaving 25 bases between them. The CDR3, as DNA: TGTGCCAGCCTACCGCGAGGGACTTATACGGCTCCCTACGAGCAGTACTTC. Encoded protein: CASLPRGTYTAPYEQYF.

The V and J genes are TRBV7-3 and TRBJ2-5, with a tentative D call TRBD2 (5 bases). The ends were cut back, 2 bases at V and 5 bases at J, with 15 bases in the middle. Germline CDR1 is SGHTA and CDR2 is FQGTGA. This CDR3 has 15 residues. CDR3 amino acids: CASSLEGGGRETQYF. Written as DNA, the CDR3 is TGTGCCAGCAGCTTAGAGGGCGGAGGAAGGGAGACCCAGTACTTC.

The rearrangement joins TRBV3-1 (or the pseudogene TRBV3-2) to TRBJ2-1; D uncertain. There are 14 residues in the CDR3. Germline V gene lookup returns CDR1 LGHDT and CDR2 YNNKEL (reference sequence). Trimming cost V 9 bases and J 4 bases, with 16 bases left between them. For the CDR3, the DNA is TGTGCCAGTCCTGACCCGACTGAGTACAATGAGCAGTTCTTC. Its translation: CASPDPTEYNEQFF.

The chain carries TRBV6-5 and TRBJ2-5, with D possibly matching TRBD1 (5 bases). CDR1 is MNHEY, CDR2 SVGAGI, per germline. The V and J ends lost 2 bases and 5 bases respectively, with 18 bases between them. The CDR3 consists of 16 residues. The CDR3 sequence: CASSYELPGGAETQYF. As DNA, the CDR3 is TGTGCCAGCAGTTACGAGCTACCGGGTGGGGCGGAGACCCAGTACTTC.

The chain is built from TRBV25-1 and TRBJ1-2; tentative D call: TRBD1 (5 bases). CDR1 is MGHDK and CDR2 is SYGVNS in the germline V gene. CDR3 length equals 14 residues. Trimming left V 1 base short and J 6 bases short, with 12 bases between. The CDR3 nucleotides read TGTGCCAGCAGTGAATCGCGGGGCGCGAATGGCTACACCTTC. Amino acids: CASSESRGANGYTF.

V and J are TRBV19 and TRBJ2-5, with D possibly TRBD1 on 5 matching bases. Germline loops: CDR1 LNHDA, CDR2 SQIVND (reference sequence). Trimming pared 4 bases from V and 1 base from J, leaving 13 bases between. The CDR3 sequence is 15 residues long. In DNA form, the CDR3 reads TGTGCCAGTAGTAGGGGCAGAGATGGCCAAGAGACCCAGTACTTC. Translation: CASSRGRDGQETQYF.

This sequence joins TRBV5-1 and TRBJ2-7, with 7 bases aligning to TRBD1. The junction had 15 bases not matched to a gene; V was cut back by 4 bases and J by 2 bases. The germline gives CDR1 SGHRS, CDR2 YFSETQ. This CDR3 region has 17 residues. The CDR3 spells CASSRQQNRGEAYEQYF. The DNA for the CDR3 is TGCGCCAGCAGCCGTCAACAAAACAGGGGCGAGGCCTACGAGCAGTACTTC.